This entry lists 6 T cell receptor beta chains sequenced from one sample in a study of shared clonotypes between healthy human individuals. Data came from immunoSEQ multiplex PCR; TCRdb stores just in-frame clones and leaves some out. The sample lists roughly 490,000 clones, 79% occurring once. Sequencing used PBMCs. These receptors were collected from a woman in her forties in good health. Some clones in this sample may be carry-over from other donors' samples.

The chain employs TRBV4-3 and TRBJ2-5, with D tentatively TRBD2 (6 bases). Germline CDR1 and CDR2: LGHNA and YSLEER. Deletions cut 1 base from V and 3 bases from J, with 9 bases between. This CDR3 contains 14 residues. The CDR3 spells CASSQGLEEETQYF. The CDR3 DNA sequence: TGCGCCAGCAGCCAAGGACTAGAGGAAGAGACCCAGTACTTC.

The CDR3 spells CASSLEGTTGWWQTQYF. In nucleotides, the CDR3 is TGTGCCAGCAGCTTAGAGGGGACGACAGGGTGGTGGCAGACCCAGTACTTC. The chain combines TRBV7-2 with TRBJ2-5, with TRBD1 identical over 7 bases. Looked up from germline, CDR1 is SGHTA and CDR2 is FQGNSA. The V gene end was trimmed by 1 base and the J gene end by 6 bases; junction bases not matched to a gene: 14. The CDR3 totals 17 residues.

CDR3 loop: CAWSPGDSPDGEQYF. The CDR3 coding sequence is TGTGCCTGGAGTCCCGGGGACTCGCCCGACGGGGAGCAGTACTTC. The chain couples TRBV30 to TRBJ2-7; maybe TRBD2 (6 bases). CDR3 length equals 15 residues. Per germline, CDR1 GTSNPN and CDR2 SVGIG (reference sequence). The ends were cut back, 2 bases at V and 7 bases at J, with 21 bases in the middle. Together with reference TRBV30 and TRBJ2-7, the CDR3 gives the full variable domain: SQTIHQWPATLVQPVGSPLSLECTVEGTSNPNLYWYRQAAGRGLQLLFYSVGIGQISSEVPQNLSASRPQDRQFILSSKKLLLSDSGFYLCAWSPGDSPDGEQYFGPGTRLTVT.

The chain links TRBV7-8 to TRBJ2-1; TRBD2 aligns across 10 bases. V lost 5 bases to trimming and J lost 8 bases; unmatched junction nucleotides: 9. Germline V CDR1 and CDR2: SGHVS, FQNEAQ. The CDR3 totals 15 residues. DNA of the CDR3: TGTGCCAGCAGCACTGGGACTAGCGCCGGGTATGAGCAGTTCTTC. Its translation is CASSTGTSAGYEQFF.

The rearrangement uses TRBV5-1 and TRBJ2-1, with 7 nucleotides matching TRBD2. Germline CDR1 is SGHRS and CDR2 is YFSETQ. The V segment lost 1 base and the J segment 10 bases; nucleotides outside the gene matches: 5. The CDR3 loop spans 13 amino acids. CDR3 in DNA: TGCGCCAGCAGCTTGACTAGCGTACAGGAGCAGTTCTTC. This gives the protein CASSLTSVQEQFF.

Details on this clone: This sample also contains other DNA sequences that code for the same CDR3. The genes are TRBV28 and TRBJ2-7; perhaps TRBD1 as D (6 bases). V was clipped by 8 bases and J by 3 bases, with 11 bases between them. The CDR3 runs to 12 residues. Germline V gives CDR1 MDHEN, CDR2 SYDVKM. The CDR3 nucleotides are TGTGCCAGCCGGGACACATTCTACGAGCAGTACTTC. This encodes CASRDTFYEQYF.